Given below is one T cell receptor beta chain in context. Sequencing was performed with immunoSEQ multiplex PCR; in TCRdb, only in-frame clones are kept and a portion is missing. The top ten clones hold under 5.5% of a sample with around 50,000 clones, roughly 89% of them seen once. The data stem from a study of T cell changes during pregnancy in multiple sclerosis. CDR1 and CDR2 from the germline V gene are LNHDA and SQIVND (reference sequence). This CDR3 has 15 amino acids. The V end lost 6 bases, the J end lost 7 bases, and 22 bases lay between the germline ends. V usage is TRBV19 and J usage is TRBJ2-7; D not certain. The receptor was derived from a human donor whose cells served as feeder cells for cultures in a pregnancy study. Material for sequencing was peripheral blood from another person, used as feeder cells. The CDR3 loop reads CASRPYASDDAEQYF. CDR3 DNA sequence: TGTGCCAGTAGACCATACGCGAGTGATGATGCTGAGCAGTACTTC. The variable domain in full, with the rest retrieved from reference TRBV19 and TRBJ2-7, is DGGITQSPKYLFRKEGQNVTLSCEQNLNHDAMYWYRQDPGQGLRLIYYSQIVNDFQKGDIAEGYSVSREKKESFPLTVTSAQKNPTAFYLCASRPYASDDAEQYFGPGTRLTVT.